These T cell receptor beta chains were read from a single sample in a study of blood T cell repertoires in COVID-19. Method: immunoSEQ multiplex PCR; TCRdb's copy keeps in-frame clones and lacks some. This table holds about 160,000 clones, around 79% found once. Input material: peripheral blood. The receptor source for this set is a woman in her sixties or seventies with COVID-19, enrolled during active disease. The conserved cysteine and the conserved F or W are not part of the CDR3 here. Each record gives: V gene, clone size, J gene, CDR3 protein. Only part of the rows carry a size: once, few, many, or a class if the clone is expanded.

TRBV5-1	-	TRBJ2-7	ASSLGSGPSYEQY
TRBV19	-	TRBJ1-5	ASSSQRNQPQH
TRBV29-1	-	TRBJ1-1	SAGGTMNTEAF
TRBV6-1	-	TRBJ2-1	ASSEWGRDNEQF
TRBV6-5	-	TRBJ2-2	ASARGSSTGELF
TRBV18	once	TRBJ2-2	ASSEQGTGELF
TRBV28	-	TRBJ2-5	ASSLRTSGSGTQY
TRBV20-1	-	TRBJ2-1	SASFGERYNEQF
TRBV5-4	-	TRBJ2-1	ASSSAGGRNNEQF
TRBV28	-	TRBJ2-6	ASSFAGGVRANVLT
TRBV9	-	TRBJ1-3	ASQTAQGNTIY
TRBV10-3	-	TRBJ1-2	AISAAGNYGYT
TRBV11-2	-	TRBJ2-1	ASSLDTGTGSEEQF
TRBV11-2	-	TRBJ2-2	ASSSERGRNTGELF
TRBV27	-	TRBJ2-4	ASSLRVGTGGAGRNIQY
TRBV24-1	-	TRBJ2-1	ATSDPDRGNLQRF
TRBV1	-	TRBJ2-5	TSSQDSGRGLGETQY